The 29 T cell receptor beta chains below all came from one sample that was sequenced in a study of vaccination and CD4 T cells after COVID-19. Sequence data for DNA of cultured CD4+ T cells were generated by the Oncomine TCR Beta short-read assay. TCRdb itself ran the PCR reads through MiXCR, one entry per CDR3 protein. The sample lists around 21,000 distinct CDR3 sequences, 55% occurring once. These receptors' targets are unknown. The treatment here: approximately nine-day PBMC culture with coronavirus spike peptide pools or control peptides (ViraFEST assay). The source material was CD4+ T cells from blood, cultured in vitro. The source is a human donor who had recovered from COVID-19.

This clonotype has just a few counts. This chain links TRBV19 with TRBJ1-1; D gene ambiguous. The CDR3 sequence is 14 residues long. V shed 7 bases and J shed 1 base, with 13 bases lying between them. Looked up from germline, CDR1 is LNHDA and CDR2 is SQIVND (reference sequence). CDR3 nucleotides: TGTGCCAGTACGGAGACTCCTAAGAACACTGAAGCTTTCTTT. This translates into CASTETPKNTEAFF.

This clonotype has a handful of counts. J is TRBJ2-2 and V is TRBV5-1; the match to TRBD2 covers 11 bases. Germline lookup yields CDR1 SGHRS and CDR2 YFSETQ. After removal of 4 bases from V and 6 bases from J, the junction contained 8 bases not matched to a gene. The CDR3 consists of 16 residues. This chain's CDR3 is CASSLAGTSGSGELFF. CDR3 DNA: TGCGCCAGCAGCCTGGCTGGGACTAGCGGCTCCGGGGAGCTGTTTTTT.

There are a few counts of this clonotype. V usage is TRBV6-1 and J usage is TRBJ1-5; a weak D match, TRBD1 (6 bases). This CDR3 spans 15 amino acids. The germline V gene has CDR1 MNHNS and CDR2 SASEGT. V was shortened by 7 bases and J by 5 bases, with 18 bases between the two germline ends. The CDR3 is CASKLSYRDDQPQHF. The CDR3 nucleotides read TGTGCCAGCAAGTTATCCTACAGGGACGATCAGCCCCAGCATTTT.

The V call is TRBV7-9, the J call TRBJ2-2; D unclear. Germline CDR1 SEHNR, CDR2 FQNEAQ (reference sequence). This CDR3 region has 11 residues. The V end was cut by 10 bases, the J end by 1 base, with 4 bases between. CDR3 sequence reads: CANQNTGELFF. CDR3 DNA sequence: TGTGCCAACCAGAACACCGGGGAGCTGTTTTTT.

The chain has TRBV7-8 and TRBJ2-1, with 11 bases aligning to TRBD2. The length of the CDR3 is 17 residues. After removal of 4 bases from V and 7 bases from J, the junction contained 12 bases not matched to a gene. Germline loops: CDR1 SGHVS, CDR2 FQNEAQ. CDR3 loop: CASSSRPASGGSNEQFF. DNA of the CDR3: TGTGCCAGCAGCTCCCGTCCGGCTAGCGGGGGGTCGAATGAGCAGTTCTTC.

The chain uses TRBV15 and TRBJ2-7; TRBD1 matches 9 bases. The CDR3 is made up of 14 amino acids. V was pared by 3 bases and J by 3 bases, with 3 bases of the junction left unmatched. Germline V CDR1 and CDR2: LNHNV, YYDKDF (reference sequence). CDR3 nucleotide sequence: TGTGCCACCAGCAGGACAGGGGGTGGCTACGAGCAGTACTTC. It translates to CATSRTGGGYEQYF.

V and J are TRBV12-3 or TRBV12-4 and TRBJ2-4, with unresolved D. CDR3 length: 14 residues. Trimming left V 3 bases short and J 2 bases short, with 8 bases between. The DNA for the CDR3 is TGTGCCAGCAGTTTCCTACTAACCAAAAACATTCAGTACTTC. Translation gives CASSFLLTKNIQYF.

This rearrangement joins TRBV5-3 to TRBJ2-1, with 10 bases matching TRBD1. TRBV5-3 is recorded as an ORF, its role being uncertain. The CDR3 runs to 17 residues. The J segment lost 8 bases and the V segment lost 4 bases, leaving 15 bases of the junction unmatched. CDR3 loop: CARSQGKWDRGNDEQFF. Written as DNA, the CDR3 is TGTGCCAGAAGCCAGGGGAAATGGGACAGGGGTAACGATGAGCAGTTCTTC.

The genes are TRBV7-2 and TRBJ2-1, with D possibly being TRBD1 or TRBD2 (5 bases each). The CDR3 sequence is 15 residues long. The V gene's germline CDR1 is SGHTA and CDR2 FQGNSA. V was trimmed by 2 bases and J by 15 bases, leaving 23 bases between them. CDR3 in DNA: TGTGCCAGCAGCTTATCTGGGGGTGGGAAGGGGCCATTGTTCTTC. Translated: CASSLSGGGKGPLFF. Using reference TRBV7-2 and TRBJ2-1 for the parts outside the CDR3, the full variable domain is GAGVSQSPSNKVTEKGKDVELRCDPISGHTALYWYRQSLGQGLEFLIYFQGNSAPDKSGLPSDRFSAERTGGSVSTLTIQRTQQEDSAVYLCASSLSGGGKGPLFFGPGTRLTVL.

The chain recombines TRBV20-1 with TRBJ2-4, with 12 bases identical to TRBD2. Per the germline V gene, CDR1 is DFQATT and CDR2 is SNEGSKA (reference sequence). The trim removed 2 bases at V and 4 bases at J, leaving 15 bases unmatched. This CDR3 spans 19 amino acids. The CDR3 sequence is CSARPGTSGPGSLKNIQYF. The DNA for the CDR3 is TGCAGTGCTAGACCTGGGACTAGCGGGCCCGGGTCACTTAAAAACATTCAGTACTTC.

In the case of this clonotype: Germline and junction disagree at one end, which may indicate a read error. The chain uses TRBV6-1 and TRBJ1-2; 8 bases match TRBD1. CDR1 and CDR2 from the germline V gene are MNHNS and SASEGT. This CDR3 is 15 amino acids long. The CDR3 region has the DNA TGTGCCATCAGTGAGCCCGGACAGGGAAAAAATGGCTACACCTTC. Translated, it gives CAISEPGQGKNGYTF.

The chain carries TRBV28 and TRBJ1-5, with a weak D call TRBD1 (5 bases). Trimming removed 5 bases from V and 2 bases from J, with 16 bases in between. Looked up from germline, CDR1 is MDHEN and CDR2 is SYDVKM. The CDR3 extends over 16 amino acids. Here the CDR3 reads CASSDNSGGGNQPQHF. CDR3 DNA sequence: TGTGCCAGCAGTGATAACAGTGGAGGGGGCAATCAGCCCCAGCATTTT.

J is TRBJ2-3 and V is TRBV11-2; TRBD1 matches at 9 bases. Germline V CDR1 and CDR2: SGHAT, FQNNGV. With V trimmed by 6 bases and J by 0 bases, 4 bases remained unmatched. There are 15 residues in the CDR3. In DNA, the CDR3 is TGTGCCAGCAGGCTGGGACAGGGAAGCACAGATACGCAGTATTTT. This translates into CASRLGQGSTDTQYF.

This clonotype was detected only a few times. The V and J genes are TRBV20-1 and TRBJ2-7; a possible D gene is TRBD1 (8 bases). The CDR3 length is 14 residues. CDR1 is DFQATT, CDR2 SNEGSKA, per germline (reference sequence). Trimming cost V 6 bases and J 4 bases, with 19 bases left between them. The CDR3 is CSATGGGIGYEQYF. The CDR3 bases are TGCAGTGCCACAGGGGGGGGGATTGGTTACGAGCAGTACTTC.

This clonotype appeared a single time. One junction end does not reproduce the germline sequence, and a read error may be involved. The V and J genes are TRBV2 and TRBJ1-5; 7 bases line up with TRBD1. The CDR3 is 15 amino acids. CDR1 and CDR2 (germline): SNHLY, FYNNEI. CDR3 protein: CASSSGGGHNQSQHF. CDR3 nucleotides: TGTGCCAGCAGTTCAGGGGGGGGACACAATCAGTCCCAGCATTTT.

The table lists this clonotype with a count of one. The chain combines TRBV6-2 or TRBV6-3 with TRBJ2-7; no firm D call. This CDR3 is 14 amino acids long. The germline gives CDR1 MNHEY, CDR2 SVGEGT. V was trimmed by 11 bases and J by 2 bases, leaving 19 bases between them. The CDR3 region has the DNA TGTGCCGGTAAGACGAATACTAACGCCTACGAGCAGTACTTC. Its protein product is CAGKTNTNAYEQYF.

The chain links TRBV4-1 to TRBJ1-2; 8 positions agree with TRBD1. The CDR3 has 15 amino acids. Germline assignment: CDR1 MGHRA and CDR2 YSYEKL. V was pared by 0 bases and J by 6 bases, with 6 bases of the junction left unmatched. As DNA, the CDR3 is TGCGCCAGCAGCCAAGATTTGTCAGGGGGCAATGGCTACACCTTC. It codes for CASSQDLSGGNGYTF.

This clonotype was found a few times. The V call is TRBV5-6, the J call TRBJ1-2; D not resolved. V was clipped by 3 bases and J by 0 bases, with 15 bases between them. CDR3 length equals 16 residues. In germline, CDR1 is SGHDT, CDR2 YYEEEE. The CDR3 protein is CASSSLMEIANYGYTF. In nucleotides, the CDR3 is TGTGCCAGCAGCTCCCTTATGGAAATAGCTAACTATGGCTACACCTTC.

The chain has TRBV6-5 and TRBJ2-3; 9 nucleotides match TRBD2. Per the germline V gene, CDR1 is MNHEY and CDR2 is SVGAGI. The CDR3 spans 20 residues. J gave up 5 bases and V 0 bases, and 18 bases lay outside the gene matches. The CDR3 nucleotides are TGTGCCAGCAGTTACTCGGAGGGGGCCACTCCTAGCGGGACTTTAGATACGCAGTATTTT. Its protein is CASSYSEGATPSGTLDTQYF.

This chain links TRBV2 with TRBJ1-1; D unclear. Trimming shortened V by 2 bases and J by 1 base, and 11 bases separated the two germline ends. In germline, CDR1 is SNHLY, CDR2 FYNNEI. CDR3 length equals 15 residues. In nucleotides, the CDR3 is TGTGCCAGCAGTGAATTAGGACGAGGGAACACTGAAGCTTTCTTT. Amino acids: CASSELGRGNTEAFF.

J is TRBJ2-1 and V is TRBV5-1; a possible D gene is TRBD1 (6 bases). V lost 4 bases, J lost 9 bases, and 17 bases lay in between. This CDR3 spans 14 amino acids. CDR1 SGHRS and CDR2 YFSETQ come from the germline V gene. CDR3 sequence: CASSRSDRASEQFF. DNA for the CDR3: TGCGCCAGCAGCCGATCGGACAGAGCAAGTGAGCAGTTCTTC.

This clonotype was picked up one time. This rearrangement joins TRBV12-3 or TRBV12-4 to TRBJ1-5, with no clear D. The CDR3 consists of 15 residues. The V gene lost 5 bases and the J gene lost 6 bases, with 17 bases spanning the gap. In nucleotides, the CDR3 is TGTGCCAGCAGTAGAGGACCCAACTCCGGTCAGCCCCAGCATTTT. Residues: CASSRGPNSGQPQHF.

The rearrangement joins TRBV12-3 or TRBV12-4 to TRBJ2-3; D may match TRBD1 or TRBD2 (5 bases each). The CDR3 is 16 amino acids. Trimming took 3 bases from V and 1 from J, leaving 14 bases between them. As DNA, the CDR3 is TGTGCCAGCAGTTTTTACGGGACCGGGGGCACAGATACGCAGTATTTT. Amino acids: CASSFYGTGGTDTQYF.

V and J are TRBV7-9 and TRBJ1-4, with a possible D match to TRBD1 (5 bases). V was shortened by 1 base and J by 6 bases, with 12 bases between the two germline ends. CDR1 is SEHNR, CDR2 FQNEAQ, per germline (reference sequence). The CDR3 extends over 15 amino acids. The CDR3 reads CASSLGRVEDEKLFF. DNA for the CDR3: TGTGCCAGCAGCTTAGGCAGGGTTGAGGATGAAAAACTGTTTTTT. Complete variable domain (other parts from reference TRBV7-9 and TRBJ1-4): DTGVSQNPRHKITKRGQNVTFRCDPISEHNRLYWYRQTLGQGPEFLTYFQNEAQLEKSRLLSDRFSAERPKGSFSTLEIQRTEQGDSAMYLCASSLGRVEDEKLFFGSGTQLSVL.

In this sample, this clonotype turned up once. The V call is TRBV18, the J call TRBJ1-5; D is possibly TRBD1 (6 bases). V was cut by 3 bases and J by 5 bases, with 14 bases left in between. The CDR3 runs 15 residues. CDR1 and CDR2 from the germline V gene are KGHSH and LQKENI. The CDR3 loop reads CASSPTDSRDQPQHF. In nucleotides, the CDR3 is TGTGCCAGCTCACCGACGGACAGCCGCGATCAGCCCCAGCATTTT.

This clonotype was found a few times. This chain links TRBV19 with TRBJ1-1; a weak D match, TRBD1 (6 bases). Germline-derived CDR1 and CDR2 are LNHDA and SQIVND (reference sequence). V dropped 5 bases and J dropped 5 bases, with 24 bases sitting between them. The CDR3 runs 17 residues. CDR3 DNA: TGTGCCAGTAGTTCATTTTTGGGGACTCGGAGGGGGACTGAAGCTTTCTTT. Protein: CASSSFLGTRRGTEAFF. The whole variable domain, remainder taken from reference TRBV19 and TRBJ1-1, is DGGITQSPKYLFRKEGQNVTLSCEQNLNHDAMYWYRQDPGQGLRLIYYSQIVNDFQKGDIAEGYSVSREKKESFPLTVTSAQKNPTAFYLCASSSFLGTRRGTEAFFGQGTRLTVV.

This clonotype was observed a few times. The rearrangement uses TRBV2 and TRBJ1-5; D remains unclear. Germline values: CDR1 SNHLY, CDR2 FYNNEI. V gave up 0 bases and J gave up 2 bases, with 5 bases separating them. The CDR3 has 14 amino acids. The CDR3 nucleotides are TGTGCCAGCAGTGAAGCCCGCGGCAATCAGCCCCAGCATTTT. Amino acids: CASSEARGNQPQHF.

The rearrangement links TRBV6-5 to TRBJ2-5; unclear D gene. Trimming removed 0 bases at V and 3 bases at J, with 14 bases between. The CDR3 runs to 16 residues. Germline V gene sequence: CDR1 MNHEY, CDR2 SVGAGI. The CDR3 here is CASSYSKASSEETQYF. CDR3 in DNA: TGTGCCAGCAGTTACTCGAAGGCTAGTTCTGAAGAGACCCAGTACTTC.

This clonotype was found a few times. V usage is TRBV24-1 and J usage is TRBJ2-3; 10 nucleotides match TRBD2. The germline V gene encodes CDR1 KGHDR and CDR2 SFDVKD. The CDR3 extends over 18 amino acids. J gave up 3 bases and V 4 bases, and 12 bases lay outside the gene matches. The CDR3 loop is CATSEPPGLAIRTDTQYF. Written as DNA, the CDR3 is TGTGCCACCAGTGAGCCCCCGGGACTAGCGATTCGAACAGATACGCAGTATTTT.